The 20 T cell receptor beta chains in this list originate from one sample, sequenced in a study of cytomegalovirus exposure and HLA in healthy donors. The PCR contained 60 Vbeta and 13 Jbeta primers. Using immunoSEQ multiplex PCR, the repertoire was profiled, and TCRdb retains in-frame clones only, with some absent. The table has approximately 51,000 clones, about 81% seen once; the top ten hold 2% to 3%. Sequenced input: PBMCs. The receptors here all came from a boy aged 5 to 17 in good health and CMV-seropositive.

The chain combines TRBV27 with TRBJ1-5; no clear D. This CDR3 is 13 amino acids long. Germline loops: CDR1 MNHEY, CDR2 SMNVEV (reference sequence). V dropped 6 bases and J dropped 4 bases, with 10 bases sitting between them. CDR3 sequence reads: CASSPYANQPQHF. CDR3 DNA: TGTGCCAGCAGCCCCTACGCAAATCAGCCCCAGCATTTT.

This sequence joins TRBV15 and TRBJ1-1, with D perhaps matching TRBD1 (6 bases). V was clipped by 3 bases and J by 0 bases, with 14 bases between them. This CDR3 region has 16 residues. CDR1 LNHNV and CDR2 YYDKDF come from the germline V gene (reference sequence). CDR3 protein: CATSRAPTGLNTEAFF. The CDR3, as DNA: TGTGCCACCAGCAGGGCACCCACAGGGCTGAACACTGAAGCTTTCTTT.

As regards this clone: The junction and the germline gene differ at one end; a read error may be behind it. V usage is TRBV7-9 and J usage is TRBJ2-3; D is unresolved. The CDR3 consists of 16 residues. CDR1 SEHNR and CDR2 FQNEAQ come from the germline V gene (reference sequence). The CDR3 sequence is CSSSLGKRDFVNTQYF. The CDR3 region has the DNA TGTTCCAGCAGCTTGGGCAAGAGAGATTTCGTAAATACGCAGTATTTT.

In nucleotides, the CDR3 is TGTGCCAGCAGCTTGGCGGGGAGCACAGATACGCAGTATTTT. Amino acids: CASSLAGSTDTQYF. The chain employs TRBV11-3 and TRBJ2-3, with a weak D call TRBD2 (6 bases). Germline CDR1 reads SGHNT; CDR2 reads YENEEA. The CDR3 is 14 residues long. V was pared by 3 bases and J by 0 bases, with 7 bases between.

CDR3 in amino acids: CASSVGQGGYEQYF. The CDR3 DNA reads TGTGCCAGCAGCGTGGGACAGGGGGGATACGAGCAGTACTTC. The J gene is TRBJ2-7, the V gene TRBV9; 11 bases match TRBD1. CDR1 and CDR2 from the germline V gene are SGDLS and YYNGEE. This CDR3 has 14 amino acids. J gave up 4 bases and V 2 bases, and 2 bases lay outside the gene matches.

This sequence joins TRBV7-9 and TRBJ2-3; D unresolved. The CDR3 spans 16 residues. Germline V gene data show CDR1 as SEHNR and CDR2 as FQNEAQ (reference sequence). The V end lost 6 bases, the J end lost 0 bases, and 16 bases lay between the germline ends. CDR3 sequence reads: CASSWAGDPSTDTQYF. CDR3 nucleotides: TGTGCCAGCAGTTGGGCAGGCGATCCTAGCACAGATACGCAGTATTTT.

The CDR3 bases are TGTGCCAGCAGCCCCGACATTAACTATGGCTACACCTTC. This translates into CASSPDINYGYTF. The chain recombines TRBV6-5 with TRBJ1-2; D ambiguous. Germline assignment: CDR1 MNHEY and CDR2 SVGAGI. V lost 6 bases and J 1 base, leaving 9 bases between the germline ends. The CDR3 extends over 13 amino acids.

The chain recombines TRBV7-9 with TRBJ2-1; the D gene is possibly TRBD2 (5 bases). There are 14 residues in the CDR3. V was pared by 1 base and J by 4 bases, with 8 bases between. Germline values: CDR1 SEHNR, CDR2 FQNEAQ (reference sequence). CDR3 sequence (DNA): TGTGCCAGCAGCTTAGAGGGAGTGTACAATGAGCAGTTCTTC. Protein: CASSLEGVYNEQFF.

V gene TRBV19 combines with J gene TRBJ1-1; D is unresolved. Germline CDR1 is LNHDA and CDR2 is SQIVND (reference sequence). The CDR3 runs to 11 residues. V lost 5 bases, J lost 7 bases, and 8 bases lay in between. CDR3 in DNA: TGTGCCAGTAGTTCCAGTGTTGAAGCTTTCTTT. This codes for CASSSSVEAFF.

The CDR3 reads CASSLGGGSYGYTF. As DNA, the CDR3 is TGTGCCAGCAGCTTGGGGGGGGGTAGCTATGGCTACACCTTC. This chain uses TRBV5-4 with TRBJ1-2; a weak D match, TRBD1 (5 bases). This CDR3 spans 14 amino acids. CDR1 and CDR2 from the germline V gene are SGHNT and YYREEE (reference sequence). V was pared by 0 bases and J by 4 bases, with 10 bases between.

This clone showed up just once. The chain couples TRBV19 to TRBJ2-5; D is perhaps TRBD1 (6 bases). Trimming left V 5 bases short and J 2 bases short, with 15 bases between. The CDR3 consists of 15 residues. Germline assignment: CDR1 LNHDA and CDR2 SQIVND (reference sequence). The CDR3 loop reads CASSLNPTGQETQYF. DNA for the CDR3: TGTGCCAGTAGTCTCAACCCGACAGGACAAGAGACCCAGTACTTC.

The genes are TRBV27 and TRBJ2-7, with TRBD1 matching over 9 bases. Germline V gene data show CDR1 as MNHEY and CDR2 as SMNVEV (reference sequence). J lost 2 bases, V lost 3 bases, and 8 bases had no gene match. This CDR3 is built from 16 residues. The CDR3 DNA is TGTGCCAGCAGTTTTCGGGGACAGGGACTGACCTACGAGCAGTACTTC. Translated: CASSFRGQGLTYEQYF.

The chain couples TRBV6-1 to TRBJ1-5; a weak D match, TRBD1 (6 bases). Germline CDR1 reads MNHNS; CDR2 reads SASEGT. The V and J ends lost 6 bases and 1 base respectively, with 10 bases between them. CDR3 length: 14 amino acids. CDR3 region: CASRADRSNQPQHF. CDR3 DNA sequence: TGTGCCAGCAGGGCCGACAGGAGCAATCAGCCCCAGCATTTT.

The J gene is TRBJ2-1, the V gene TRBV7-9; the D gene is possibly TRBD2 (5 bases). V gave up 1 base and J gave up 7 bases, with 5 bases separating them. Germline V lookup: CDR1 SEHNR, CDR2 FQNEAQ (reference sequence). This CDR3 region has 12 residues. The CDR3 region is CASSLVANEQFF. CDR3 nucleotides: TGTGCCAGCAGCTTAGTAGCGAATGAGCAGTTCTTC.

The rearrangement links TRBV29-1 to TRBJ1-2; 8 positions agree with TRBD1. Germline V gene lookup returns CDR1 SQVTM and CDR2 ANQGSEA. This CDR3 has 14 amino acids. V shed 5 bases and J 6 bases; nucleotides not matched to a gene: 11. The CDR3 sequence is CSVSRTGRSDGYTF. CDR3 nucleotide sequence: TGCAGCGTTTCTAGGACAGGGAGGTCGGATGGCTACACCTTC.

In its sample, this clone was seen once. The rearrangement joins TRBV4-1 to TRBJ2-5; D gene uncertain. Matching the DNA end better, TRBJ2-7 makes the J call doubtful. CDR1 and CDR2 from the germline V gene are MGHRA and YSYEKL. The CDR3 is 13 residues long. CDR3 nucleotides: TGCGCCAGCAGCCTCTTCCACCTCTACGAGCAGTACTTC. This codes for CASSLFHLYEQYF.

This clone was observed a single time. This chain links TRBV29-1 with TRBJ2-3; possibly TRBD2 for D (6 bases). Per germline, CDR1 SQVTM and CDR2 ANQGSEA. This CDR3 contains 12 residues. DNA of the CDR3: TGCAGTGTGATGGGGGACTGGGATACGCAGTATTTT. Protein: CSVMGDWDTQYF.

This rearrangement joins TRBV2 to TRBJ2-7; the D gene is possibly TRBD1 (6 bases). Trimming stripped 5 bases from V and 0 bases from J, with 11 bases between. The CDR3 is made up of 14 amino acids. Germline CDR1 and CDR2: SNHLY and FYNNEI. This chain's CDR3 is CASSPGTPSYEQYF. The CDR3 DNA reads as TGTGCCAGCAGTCCCGGGACACCCTCCTACGAGCAGTACTTC.

The rearrangement links TRBV5-1 to TRBJ2-7, with 7 bases lining up with TRBD1. The CDR3 totals 20 residues. The germline V gene has CDR1 SGHRS and CDR2 YFSETQ. V lost 4 bases, J lost 0 bases, and 22 bases stayed unmatched. The CDR3 nucleotides are TGCGCCAGCAGCCTGCGTAGGCCACCAGCCGGGACAGCATTCTCCTACGAGCAGTACTTC. Protein sequence: CASSLRRPPAGTAFSYEQYF.

In this sample, this clone turned up a few times. The chain carries TRBV6-1 and TRBJ2-7; 8 bases are shared with TRBD2. CDR1 MNHNS and CDR2 SASEGT come from the germline V gene. The CDR3 has 14 amino acids. Trimming removed 6 bases from V and 3 bases from J; junction bases left unmatched: 7. CDR3 in amino acids: CASRRTSFIYEQYF. CDR3 sequence (DNA): TGTGCCAGCAGAAGGACTAGCTTCATCTACGAGCAGTACTTC.